The 10 T cell receptor beta chains given below trace back to one sample, sequenced in a study of T-cell memory formation after mild COVID-19 (dated by TCRdb to about 2021). The library was prepared using 5' RACE. The reads were generated on an Illumina NovaSeq 6000. Using fastp trimming at Q25 and MiXCR clonotype assembly, TCRdb reanalyzed the public sequencing data and kept in-frame beta chains. CDR3 protein sequences are deduplicated, and each keeps its most common genes and DNA. The sample table lists about 160,000 distinct CDR3 sequences, roughly 31% of them with a count of one. The ten top clones hold 12% of the sample. The material sequenced was PBMCs or a T cell subset sorted from them (not recorded which). These receptors all stem from an adult woman who had mild COVID-19 (a few samples of this study predate the infection). The sample titles of this study are shuffled in the database, so cell type and time point are left out; the donor was told from shared clones.

This chain links TRBV7-2 with TRBJ1-3, with D perhaps TRBD1 (5 bases). The V end lost 5 bases, the J end lost 0 bases, and 11 bases lay between the germline ends. The CDR3 contains 15 residues. Germline loops: CDR1 SGHTA, CDR2 FQGNSA. The CDR3 DNA sequence: TGTGCCAGCAGCCGGGGCAAAAACTCTGGAAACACCATATATTTT. It encodes CASSRGKNSGNTIYF.

This rearrangement joins TRBV3-1 to TRBJ2-3; 10 nucleotides match TRBD2. CDR1 and CDR2 from the germline V gene are LGHDT and YNNKEL (reference sequence). CDR3 length: 17 residues. V lost 1 base and J lost 5; bases outside the gene matches: 9. CDR3 coding DNA: TGTGCCAGCAGCCAAGGAGCGAGCGGGGGGGCCGGAGATACGCAGTATTTT. Amino acids: CASSQGASGGAGDTQYF.

V and J are TRBV5-1 and TRBJ2-7; D remains ambiguous. The CDR3 spans 14 residues. The ends were cut back, 8 bases at V and 5 bases at J, with 20 bases in the middle. Germline assignment: CDR1 SGHRS and CDR2 YFSETQ. CDR3 coding DNA: TGCGCCAGAGACGACGGCTCTGTCGTCCACGAGCAGTACTTC. It is translated as CARDDGSVVHEQYF.

This chain joins TRBV24-1 and TRBJ1-5, with a weak D call TRBD1 (6 bases). Trimming cost V 3 bases and J 2 bases, with 10 bases left between them. From germline, CDR1 is KGHDR and CDR2 SFDVKD. The CDR3 covers 15 residues. The CDR3 region is CATSDPRGGNQPQHF. Written as DNA, the CDR3 is TGTGCCACCAGTGATCCCAGGGGCGGCAATCAGCCCCAGCATTTT.

The J gene is TRBJ2-5, the V gene TRBV5-6; 8 bases line up with TRBD1. V lost 2 bases and J lost 2; bases outside the gene matches: 5. CDR1 and CDR2 (germline): SGHDT, YYEEEE. This CDR3 comprises 15 residues. The CDR3 DNA reads as TGTGCCAGCAGCTTATGGACAGGGTTTCAAGAGACCCAGTACTTC. This translates into CASSLWTGFQETQYF.

This clonotype was counted between two and nine times. CDR3 DNA sequence: TGTGCCAGCAGCCCAGGGGTGAACATTCAGTACTTC. The encoded protein is CASSPGVNIQYF. V usage is TRBV7-2 and J usage is TRBJ2-4; D perhaps matches TRBD1 (6 bases). V lost 5 bases and J 7 bases, leaving 9 bases between the germline ends. This CDR3 has 12 amino acids. From germline, CDR1 is SGHTA and CDR2 FQGNSA.

In this sample, this clonotype turned up a few times. The rearrangement joins TRBV7-9 to TRBJ1-4; D not resolved. Looked up from germline, CDR1 is SEHNR and CDR2 is FQNEAQ (reference sequence). The CDR3 consists of 16 residues. V lost 5 bases, J lost 0 bases, and 13 bases lay in between. The chain's CDR3 is CASSMGKQPTNEKLFF. The CDR3 DNA follows: TGTGCCAGCAGCATGGGGAAACAACCAACTAATGAAAAACTGTTTTTT.

The rearrangement joins TRBV5-1 to TRBJ2-7; 11 positions agree with TRBD2. There are 16 residues in the CDR3. The junction had 6 bases not matched to a gene; V was cut back by 0 bases and J by 4 bases. CDR1 SGHRS and CDR2 YFSETQ come from the germline V gene. CDR3: CASSLDSGRAEYEQYF. In DNA form, the CDR3 reads TGCGCCAGCAGCTTGGATAGCGGGAGGGCCGAATACGAGCAGTACTTC.

In nucleotides, the CDR3 is TGTGCCAGCAGCCAAGGCCTAGCCGATGAGCAGTTCTTC. It codes for CASSQGLADEQFF. The rearrangement links TRBV7-9 to TRBJ2-1, with D tentatively TRBD2 (5 bases). There are 13 residues in the CDR3. Trimming took 5 bases from V and 8 from J, leaving 13 bases between them. Germline CDR1 reads SEHNR; CDR2 reads FQNEAQ (reference sequence).

The CDR3 bases are TGTGCCAGCAGTGCAGGACTAGCAAACAATGAGCAGTTCTTC. Protein sequence: CASSAGLANNEQFF. The chain couples TRBV6-1 to TRBJ2-1; 8 nucleotides line up with TRBD2. The CDR3 contains 14 residues. The ends lost 4 bases at V and 5 bases at J; junction bases unmatched: 4. CDR1 MNHNS and CDR2 SASEGT come from the germline V gene.